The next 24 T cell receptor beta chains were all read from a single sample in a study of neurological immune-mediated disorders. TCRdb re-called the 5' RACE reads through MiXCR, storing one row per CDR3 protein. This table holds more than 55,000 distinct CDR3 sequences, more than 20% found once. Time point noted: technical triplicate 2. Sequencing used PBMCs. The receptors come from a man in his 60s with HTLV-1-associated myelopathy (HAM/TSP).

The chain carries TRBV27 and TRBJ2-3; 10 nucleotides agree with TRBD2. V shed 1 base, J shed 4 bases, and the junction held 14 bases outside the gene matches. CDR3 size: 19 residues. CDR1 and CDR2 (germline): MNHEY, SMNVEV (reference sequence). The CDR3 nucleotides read TGTGCCAGCAGTTTATTGATAAAGCGGGAGGGCCGACGGGCAGATACGCAGTATTTT. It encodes CASSLLIKREGRRADTQYF.

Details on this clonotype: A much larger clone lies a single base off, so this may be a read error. CDR3 in DNA: TGCGCCAGCAGCTTAGAGCGAGTGGGCAGAAACATTCAGTACTTC. It translates to CASSLERVGRNIQYF. This chain uses TRBV5-1 with TRBJ2-4; D not certain. Trimming removed 2 bases from V and 6 bases from J, with 15 bases in between. The V gene's germline CDR1 is SGHRS and CDR2 YFSETQ. The CDR3 spans 15 residues.

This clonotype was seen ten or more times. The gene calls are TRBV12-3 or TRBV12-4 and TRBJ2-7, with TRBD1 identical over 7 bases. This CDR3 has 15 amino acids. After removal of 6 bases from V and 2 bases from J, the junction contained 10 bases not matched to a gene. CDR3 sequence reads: CASSFSPQGAYEQYF. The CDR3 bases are TGTGCCAGCAGCTTTAGTCCCCAGGGGGCCTACGAGCAGTACTTC.

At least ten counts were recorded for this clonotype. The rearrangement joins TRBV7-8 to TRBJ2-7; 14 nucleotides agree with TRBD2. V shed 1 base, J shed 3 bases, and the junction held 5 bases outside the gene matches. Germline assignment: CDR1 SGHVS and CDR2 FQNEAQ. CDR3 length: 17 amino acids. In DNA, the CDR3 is TGTGCCAGCAGCTTAGGGGGACTAGCGGGAGTTGGCTACGAGCAGTACTTC. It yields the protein CASSLGGLAGVGYEQYF. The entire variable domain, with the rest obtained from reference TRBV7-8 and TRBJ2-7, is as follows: GAGVSQSPRYKVAKRGQDVALRCDPISGHVSLFWYQQALGQGPEFLTYFQNEAQLDKSGLPSDRFFAERPEGSVSTLKIQRTQQEDSAVYLCASSLGGLAGVGYEQYFGPGTRLTVT.

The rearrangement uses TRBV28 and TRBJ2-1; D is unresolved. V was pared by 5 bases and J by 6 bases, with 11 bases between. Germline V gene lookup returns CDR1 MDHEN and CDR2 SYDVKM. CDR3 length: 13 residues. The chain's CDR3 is CASSVIYPNEQFF. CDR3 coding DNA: TGTGCCAGCAGTGTAATCTACCCCAATGAGCAGTTCTTC. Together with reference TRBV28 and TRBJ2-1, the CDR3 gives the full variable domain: DVKVTQSSRYLVKRTGEKVFLECVQDMDHENMFWYRQDPGLGLRLIYFSYDVKMKEKGDIPEGYSVSREKKERFSLILESASTNQTSMYLCASSVIYPNEQFFGPGTRLTVL.

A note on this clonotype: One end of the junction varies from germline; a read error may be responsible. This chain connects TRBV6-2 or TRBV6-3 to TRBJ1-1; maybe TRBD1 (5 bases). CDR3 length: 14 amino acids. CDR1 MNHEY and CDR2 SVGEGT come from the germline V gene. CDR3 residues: CDSSYSGGNTEAFF. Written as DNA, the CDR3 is TGTGACAGCAGTTACTCCGGGGGGAACACTGAAGCTTTCTTT.

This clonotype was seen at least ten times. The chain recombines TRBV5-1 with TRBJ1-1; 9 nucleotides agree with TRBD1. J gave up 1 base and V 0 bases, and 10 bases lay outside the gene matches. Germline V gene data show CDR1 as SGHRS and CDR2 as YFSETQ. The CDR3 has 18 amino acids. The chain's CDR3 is CASSLARYVGQGNTEAFF. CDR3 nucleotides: TGCGCCAGCAGCTTGGCCCGCTACGTGGGACAGGGGAACACTGAAGCTTTCTTT.

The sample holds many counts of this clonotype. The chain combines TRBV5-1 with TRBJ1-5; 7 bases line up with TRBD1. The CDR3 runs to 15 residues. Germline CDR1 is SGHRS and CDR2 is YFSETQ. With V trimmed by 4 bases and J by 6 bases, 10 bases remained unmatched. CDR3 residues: CASSQTGVGTQPQHF. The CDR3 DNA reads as TGCGCCAGCAGCCAAACAGGGGTTGGGACTCAGCCCCAGCATTTT. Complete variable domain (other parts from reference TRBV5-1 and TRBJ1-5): KAGVTQTPRYLIKTRGQQVTLSCSPISGHRSVSWYQQTPGQGLQFLFEYFSETQRNKGNFPGRFSGRQFSNSRSEMNVSTLELGDSALYLCASSQTGVGTQPQHFGDGTRLSIL.

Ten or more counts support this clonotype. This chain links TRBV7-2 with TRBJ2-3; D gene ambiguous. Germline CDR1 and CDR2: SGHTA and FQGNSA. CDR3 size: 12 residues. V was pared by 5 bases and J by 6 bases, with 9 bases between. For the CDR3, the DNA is TGTGCCAGCAGCCCGACGCGGGATACGCAGTATTTT. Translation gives CASSPTRDTQYF.

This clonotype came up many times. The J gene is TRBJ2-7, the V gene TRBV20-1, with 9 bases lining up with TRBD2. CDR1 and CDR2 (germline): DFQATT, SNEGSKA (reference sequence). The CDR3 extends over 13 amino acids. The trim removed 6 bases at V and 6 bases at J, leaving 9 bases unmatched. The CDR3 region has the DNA TGCAGTGCGGTTCCCCAGCGGGAGGTCGAGCAGTACTTC. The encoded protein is CSAVPQREVEQYF.

CDR3 sequence: CSASGQLKETQYF. CDR3 sequence (DNA): TGCAGTGCTAGTGGGCAGCTGAAAGAGACCCAGTACTTC. The chain combines TRBV20-1 with TRBJ2-5, with D hard to call. The CDR3 sequence is 13 residues long. Trimming stripped 3 bases from V and 3 bases from J, with 11 bases between. CDR1 is DFQATT, CDR2 SNEGSKA, per germline (reference sequence).

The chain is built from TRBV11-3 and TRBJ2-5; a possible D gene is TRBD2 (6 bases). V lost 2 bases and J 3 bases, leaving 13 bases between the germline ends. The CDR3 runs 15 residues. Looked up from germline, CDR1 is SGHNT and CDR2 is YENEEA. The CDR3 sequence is CASSLRRLGEETQYF. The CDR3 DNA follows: TGTGCCAGCAGCTTACGGCGACTAGGAGAAGAGACCCAGTACTTC.

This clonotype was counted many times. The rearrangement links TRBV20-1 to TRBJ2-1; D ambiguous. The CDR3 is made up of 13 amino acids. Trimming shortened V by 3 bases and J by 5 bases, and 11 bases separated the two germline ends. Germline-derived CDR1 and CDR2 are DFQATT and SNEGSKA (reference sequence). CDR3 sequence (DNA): TGCAGTGCTAGTAGGGCGGTCGACAATGAGCAGTTCTTC. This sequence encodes CSASRAVDNEQFF.

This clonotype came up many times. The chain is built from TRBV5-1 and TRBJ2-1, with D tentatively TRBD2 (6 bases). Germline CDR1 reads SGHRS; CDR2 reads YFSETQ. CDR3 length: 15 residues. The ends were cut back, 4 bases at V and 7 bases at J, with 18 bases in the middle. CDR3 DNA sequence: TGCGCCAGCAGCCCAAGTGGGAGGATGGGGAATGAGCAGTTCTTC. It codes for CASSPSGRMGNEQFF.

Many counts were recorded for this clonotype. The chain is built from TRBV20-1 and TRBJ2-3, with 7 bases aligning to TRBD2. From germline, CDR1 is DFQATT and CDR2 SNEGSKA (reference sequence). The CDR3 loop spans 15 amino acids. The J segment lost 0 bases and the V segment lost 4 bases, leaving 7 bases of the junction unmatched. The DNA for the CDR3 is TGCAGTGCTAATAGACTAGCAGAGAGCACAGATACGCAGTATTTT. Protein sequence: CSANRLAESTDTQYF.

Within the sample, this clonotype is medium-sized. This CDR3 reads CSARSGPNTGELFF. The CDR3 DNA reads TGCAGTGCTAGGTCGGGTCCTAACACCGGGGAGCTGTTTTTT. The chain couples TRBV20-1 to TRBJ2-2, with D hard to call. The CDR3 is 14 residues long. Germline V gives CDR1 DFQATT, CDR2 SNEGSKA (reference sequence). Trimming took off 3 bases at V and 2 bases at J, with 10 bases between the two ends.

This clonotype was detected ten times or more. The CDR3 DNA reads as TGCAGCGCCGAGCCCCTCTTCTATGGCTACACCTTC. It specifies CSAEPLFYGYTF. V gene TRBV29-1 combines with J gene TRBJ1-2; D is uncertain. Germline CDR1 is SQVTM and CDR2 is ANQGSEA. V lost 7 bases and J 4 bases, leaving 13 bases between the germline ends. The CDR3 extends over 12 amino acids.

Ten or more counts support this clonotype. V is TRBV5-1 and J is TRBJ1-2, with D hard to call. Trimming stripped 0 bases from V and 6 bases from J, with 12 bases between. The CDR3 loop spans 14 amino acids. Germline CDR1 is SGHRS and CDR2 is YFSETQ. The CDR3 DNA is TGCGCCAGCAGCTTGGACGCGTCAGACGATGGCTACACCTTC. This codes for CASSLDASDDGYTF.

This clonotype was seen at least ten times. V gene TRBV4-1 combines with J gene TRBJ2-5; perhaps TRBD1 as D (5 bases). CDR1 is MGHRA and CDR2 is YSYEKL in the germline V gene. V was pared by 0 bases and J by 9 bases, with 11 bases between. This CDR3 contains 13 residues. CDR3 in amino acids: CASSQDDRSAQYF. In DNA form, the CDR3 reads TGCGCCAGCAGCCAAGATGACAGATCGGCCCAGTACTTC.

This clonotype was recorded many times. The CDR3 is CSASYSVEETQYF. CDR3 DNA: TGCAGTGCTAGTTATAGTGTGGAAGAGACCCAGTACTTC. The rearrangement uses TRBV20-1 and TRBJ2-5; D is undetermined. In germline, CDR1 is DFQATT, CDR2 SNEGSKA (reference sequence). The CDR3 has 13 amino acids. The V and J ends lost 3 bases and 3 bases respectively, with 11 bases between them.

The CDR3 region has the DNA TGCGCCAGCAGCTTGACCGGGACAGGACCGAACGAGCAGTACTTC. It specifies CASSLTGTGPNEQYF. The chain recombines TRBV5-1 with TRBJ2-7, with TRBD1 matching 8 bases. This CDR3 is 15 amino acids long. Germline V lookup: CDR1 SGHRS, CDR2 YFSETQ. V was pared by 1 base and J by 5 bases, with 8 bases of the junction left unmatched.

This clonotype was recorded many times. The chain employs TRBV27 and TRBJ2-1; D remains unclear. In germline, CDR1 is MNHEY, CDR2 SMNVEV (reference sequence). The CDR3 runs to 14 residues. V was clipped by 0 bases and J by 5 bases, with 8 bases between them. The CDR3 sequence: CASSLSSGHNEQFF. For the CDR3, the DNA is TGTGCCAGCAGTTTATCGTCGGGTCACAATGAGCAGTTCTTC.

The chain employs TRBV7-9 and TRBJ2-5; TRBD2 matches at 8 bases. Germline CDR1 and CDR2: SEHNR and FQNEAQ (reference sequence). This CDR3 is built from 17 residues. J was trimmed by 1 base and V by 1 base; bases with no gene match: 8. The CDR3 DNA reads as TGTGCCAGCAGCTTAGTAGGAGCGGGGGCCTCCCAAGAGACCCAGTACTTC. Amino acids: CASSLVGAGASQETQYF. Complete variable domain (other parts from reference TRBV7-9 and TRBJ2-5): DTGVSQNPRHKITKRGQNVTFRCDPISEHNRLYWYRQTLGQGPEFLTYFQNEAQLEKSRLLSDRFSAERPKGSFSTLEIQRTEQGDSAMYLCASSLVGAGASQETQYFGPGTRLLVL.

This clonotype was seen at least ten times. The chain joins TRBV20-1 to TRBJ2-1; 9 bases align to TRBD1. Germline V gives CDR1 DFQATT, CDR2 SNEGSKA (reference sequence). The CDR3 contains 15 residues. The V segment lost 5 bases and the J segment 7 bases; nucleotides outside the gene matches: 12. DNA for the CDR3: TGCAGTGCTCTGGCGACAGGGGGGACCTGGAATGAGCAGTTCTTC. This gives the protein CSALATGGTWNEQFF.